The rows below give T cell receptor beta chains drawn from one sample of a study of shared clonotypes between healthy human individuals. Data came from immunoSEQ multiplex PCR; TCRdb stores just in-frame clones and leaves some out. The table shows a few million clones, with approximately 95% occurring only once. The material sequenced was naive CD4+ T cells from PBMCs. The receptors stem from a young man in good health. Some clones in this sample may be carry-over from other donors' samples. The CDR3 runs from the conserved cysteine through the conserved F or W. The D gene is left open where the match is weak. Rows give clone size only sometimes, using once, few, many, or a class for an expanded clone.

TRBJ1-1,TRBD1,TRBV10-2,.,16,TGCGCCAGCAGCGAACTCGGGACAGGGTCATTCACTGAAGCTTTCTTT,CASSELGTGSFTEAFF
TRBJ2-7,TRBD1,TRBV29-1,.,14,TGCAGCGCCATACCGGGACAGGGAAGGAACGAGCAGTACTTC,CSAIPGQGRNEQYF
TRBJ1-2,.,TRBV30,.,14,TGTGCCTGGACCCTCGGGGCCTACTCCGATGGCTACACCTTC,CAWTLGAYSDGYTF
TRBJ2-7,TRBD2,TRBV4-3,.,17,TGCGCCAGCAGCCCAACTCCGGGACTAGCGTACACCTACGAGCAGTACTTC,CASSPTPGLAYTYEQYF
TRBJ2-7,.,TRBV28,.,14,TGTGCCAGCAGTTTAAGCCAAGGTCACATCGAGCAGTACTTC,CASSLSQGHIEQYF
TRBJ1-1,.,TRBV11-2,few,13,TGTGCCAGCAGCTTAGTCACACCCACTGGAGCTTTCTTT,CASSLVTPTGAFF
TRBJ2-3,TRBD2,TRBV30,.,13,TGTGCCTGGATGGCTAGCCCGGGGGGGAGGCAGTATTTT,CAWMASPGGRQYF
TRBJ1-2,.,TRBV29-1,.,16,TGCAGCGTACGACGTTCGGGCAGGGCGCGAAACTATGGCTACACCTTC,CSVRRSGRARNYGYTF
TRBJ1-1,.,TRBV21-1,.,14,TGTGCCAGCAGCAAATTTTCCGGGAACACTGAAGCTTTCTTT,CASSKFSGNTEAFF
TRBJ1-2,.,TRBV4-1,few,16,TGCGCCAGCAGCCAAGATCAATCTTGGCAGGTCTATGGCTACACCTTC,CASSQDQSWQVYGYTF
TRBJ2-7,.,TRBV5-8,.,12,TGTGCCGGAAGACTAGGGGCCTACGAGCAGTACTTC,CAGRLGAYEQYF
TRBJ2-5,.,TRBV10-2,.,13,TGCGCCAGCACTTTTCAGGGTATGGAGACCCAGTACTTC,CASTFQGMETQYF
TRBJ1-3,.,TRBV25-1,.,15,TGTGCCAGCAGTGATCCCTCAGGGTCTGGAAACACCATATATTTT,CASSDPSGSGNTIYF
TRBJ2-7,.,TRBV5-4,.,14,TGTGCCAGCAGCTTGGTCCGAGACTCCTACGAGCAGTACTTC,CASSLVRDSYEQYF
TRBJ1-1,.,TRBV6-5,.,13,TGTGCCAGCAGTTATAATCCGGACACTGAAGCTTTCTTT,CASSYNPDTEAFF
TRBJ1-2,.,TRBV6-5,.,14,TGTGCCAGCAGTTACGGGTCAGGGTCGACCGGCTACACCTTC,CASSYGSGSTGYTF
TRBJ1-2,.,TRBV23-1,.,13,TGCGCCAGCAGCCTAAGACATGGCTATGGCTACACCTTC,CASSLRHGYGYTF
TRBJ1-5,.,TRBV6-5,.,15,TGTGCCAGCAGCCGCCAACCGGGCAACAATCAGCCCCAGCATTTT,CASSRQPGNNQPQHF
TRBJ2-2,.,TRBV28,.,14,TGTGCCAGCACACCCCCTGGGGTGCCCGGGGAGCTGTTTTTT,CASTPPGVPGELFF
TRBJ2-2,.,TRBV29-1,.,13,TGCAGCGTTCTACGGCCGAACACCGGGGAGCTGTTTTTT,CSVLRPNTGELFF
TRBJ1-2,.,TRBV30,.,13,TGTGCCTGGAGTTCCGACCGTAACTATGGCTACACCTTC,CAWSSDRNYGYTF
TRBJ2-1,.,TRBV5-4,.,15,TGTGCCAGCAGCTTGGGCAGTCAGGGCAGGGGTGAGCAGTTCTTC,CASSLGSQGRGEQFF
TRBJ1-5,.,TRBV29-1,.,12,TGCAGCGTAGGTGGAGGTAGGCAGCCCCAGCATTTT,CSVGGGRQPQHF
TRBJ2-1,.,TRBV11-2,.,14,TGTGCCAGCAGCTTAGTTACACTTAACAATGAGCAGTTCTTC,CASSLVTLNNEQFF
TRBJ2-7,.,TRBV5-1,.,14,TGCGCCAGCAGCTTGAAGGGAGGATCTTCCGAGCAGTACTTC,CASSLKGGSSEQYF
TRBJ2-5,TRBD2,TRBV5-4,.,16,TGTGCCAGCAGCTTAAGTCTAGCGGGAGCCCCGGGGACCCAGTACTTC,CASSLSLAGAPGTQYF
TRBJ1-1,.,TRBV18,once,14,TGTGCCAGCTCACTCGGACTGAGCAACACTGAAGCTTTCTTT,CASSLGLSNTEAFF
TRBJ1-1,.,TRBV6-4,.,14,TGTGCCAGCAGCCGGTTGGGGGGGAACACTGAAGCTTTCTTT,CASSRLGGNTEAFF
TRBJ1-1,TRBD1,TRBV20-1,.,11,TGCAGTGCTAGGGACAGGATTGAAGCTTTCTTT,CSARDRIEAFF
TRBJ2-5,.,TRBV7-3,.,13,TGTGCCAGCAGCCCAGTTGGAGGAGAGACCCAGTACTTC,CASSPVGGETQYF
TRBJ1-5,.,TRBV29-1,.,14,TGCAGCGCTGTGGCGGGTCAGAGCAATCAGCCCCAGCATTTT,CSAVAGQSNQPQHF
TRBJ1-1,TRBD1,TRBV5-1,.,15,TGCGCCAGCAGTCAAACCGGGACAGGGAACACTGAAGCTTTCTTT,CASSQTGTGNTEAFF
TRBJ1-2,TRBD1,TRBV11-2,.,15,TGTGCCAGCAGCTCGTCGGCGGGGACAGGCTATGGCTACACCTTC,CASSSSAGTGYGYTF
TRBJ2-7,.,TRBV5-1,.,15,TGCGCCAGCAGCCGGGACGCACCAGTGGGTTACGAGCAGTACTTC,CASSRDAPVGYEQYF
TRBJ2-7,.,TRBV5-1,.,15,TGCGCCAGCACCCCCACGACTAGTGGGGAGCACGAGCAGTACTTC,CASTPTTSGEHEQYF
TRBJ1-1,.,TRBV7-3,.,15,TGTGCCAGCAGCTTAATTTCACCAATGAACACTGAAGCTTTCTTT,CASSLISPMNTEAFF
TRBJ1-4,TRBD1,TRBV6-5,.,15,TGTGCCAGCAGTTATATGGGACAGGGGGACGAAAAACTGTTTTTT,CASSYMGQGDEKLFF
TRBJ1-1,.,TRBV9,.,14,TGTGCCAGCAGCCCCTTCTTCGGAGGGACTGAAGCTTTCTTT,CASSPFFGGTEAFF
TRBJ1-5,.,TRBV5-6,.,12,TGTGCCAGCAGCTTTTACAATCAGCCCCAGCATTTT,CASSFYNQPQHF
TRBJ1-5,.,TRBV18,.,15,TGTGCCAGCTCACCACCGGGGGGGGATCATCAGCCCCAGCATTTT,CASSPPGGDHQPQHF
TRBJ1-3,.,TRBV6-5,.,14,TGTGCCAGCAGTTACTCAAGGGACGGAAACACCATATATTTT,CASSYSRDGNTIYF
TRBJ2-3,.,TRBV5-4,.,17,TGTGCCAGCAGCCAGGAAATGCTAGGGGTCCAAGCAGATACGCAGTATTTT,CASSQEMLGVQADTQYF
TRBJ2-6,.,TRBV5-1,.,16,TGCGCCAGCAGCCAAGGGGCAGTCTCTGGGGCCAACGTCCTGACTTTC,CASSQGAVSGANVLTF
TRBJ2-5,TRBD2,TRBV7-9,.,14,TGTGCCAGCAGCTTAGGGGAGGGCTCGGAGACCCAGTACTTC,CASSLGEGSETQYF
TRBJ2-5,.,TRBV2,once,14,TGTGCCAGCAGGATAGGACATGCCCAAGAGACCCAGTACTTC,CASRIGHAQETQYF
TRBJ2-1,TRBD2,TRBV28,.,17,TGTGCCAGCAGGGGCAGGGGCCGGACTAGCGGGAGGTATGAGCAGTTCTTC,CASRGRGRTSGRYEQFF
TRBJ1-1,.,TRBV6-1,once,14,TGTGCCAGCAGTGAGACAGCGCCGAACACTGAAGCTTTCTTT,CASSETAPNTEAFF
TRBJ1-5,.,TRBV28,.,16,TGTGCCAGCAGTCCCGGGGCAGGGCAGGGGAGTCAGCCCCAGCATTTT,CASSPGAGQGSQPQHF
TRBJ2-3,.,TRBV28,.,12,TGTGCCAGCAGTTTCCTCGGGGATACGCAGTATTTT,CASSFLGDTQYF
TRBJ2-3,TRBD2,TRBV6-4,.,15,TGTGCCAGCAGTGACTCGGCGGGAGTCACAGATACGCAGTATTTT,CASSDSAGVTDTQYF
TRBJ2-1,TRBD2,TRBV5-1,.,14,TGCGCCAGCAGCATTAGCGGGACCTACAATGAGCAGTTCTTC,CASSISGTYNEQFF
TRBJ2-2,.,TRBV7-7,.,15,TGTGCCAGCAGCTTAAGGTCTAGGAACACCGGGGAGCTGTTTTTT,CASSLRSRNTGELFF
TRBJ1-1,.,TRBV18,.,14,TGTGCCAGCTCACCCACACAAAAGAACACTGAAGCTTTCTTT,CASSPTQKNTEAFF